The next 14 T cell receptor beta chains were all read from a single sample in a study of T-cell memory formation after mild COVID-19. One entry per CDR3 protein results from TCRdb running MiXCR on the 5' RACE reads. The sample lists roughly 14,000 distinct CDR3 sequences; about 22% were seen once. The sample comprised PBMCs or a T cell subset sorted from them (not recorded which). Source of these receptors: a man aged 18 to 30 who had mild COVID-19 (a few samples of this study predate the infection). Cell type and time point are not known.

The J gene is TRBJ1-6, the V gene TRBV7-9; D not resolved. With 5 bases removed from V and 9 bases from J, the gap between germline ends came to 5 bases. The V gene's germline CDR1 is SEHNR and CDR2 FQNEAQ (reference sequence). CDR3 length equals 11 residues. The CDR3 DNA is TGTGCCAGCAGCCTAGGTTCACCCCTCCACTTT. Protein sequence: CASSLGSPLHF.

This chain uses TRBV12-3 or TRBV12-4 with TRBJ2-7; D gene unclear. Trimming took 6 bases from V and 5 from J, leaving 11 bases between them. This CDR3 is 12 amino acids long. The CDR3 region has the DNA TGTGCCAGCAGCCACCTGGGGAACGAGCAGTACTTC. This sequence encodes CASSHLGNEQYF.

Ten or more counts support this clonotype. The chain uses TRBV5-1 and TRBJ2-5; D tentatively reads TRBD1 or TRBD2 (5 bases each). Between the trimmed V and J ends, which lost 3 bases and 5 bases, there was a span of 17 bases. The CDR3 is made up of 15 amino acids. CDR1 is SGHRS and CDR2 is YFSETQ in the germline V gene. In DNA form, the CDR3 reads TGCGCCAGCAGCTCCTCCGGGACCACATGGGAGACCCAGTACTTC. Protein: CASSSSGTTWETQYF. Complete variable domain (other parts from reference TRBV5-1 and TRBJ2-5): KAGVTQTPRYLIKTRGQQVTLSCSPISGHRSVSWYQQTPGQGLQFLFEYFSETQRNKGNFPGRFSGRQFSNSRSEMNVSTLELGDSALYLCASSSSGTTWETQYFGPGTRLLVL.

The V and J genes are TRBV7-8 and TRBJ1-2; D is possibly TRBD1 (5 bases). The CDR3 consists of 16 residues. From germline, CDR1 is SGHVS and CDR2 FQNEAQ. V was shortened by 5 bases and J by 0 bases, with 16 bases between the two germline ends. This CDR3 reads CASSLGQAWANYGYTF. CDR3 nucleotide sequence: TGTGCCAGCAGCCTCGGACAAGCCTGGGCTAACTATGGCTACACCTTC.

The chain links TRBV12-3 or TRBV12-4 to TRBJ2-7; no reliable D call. Trimming cost V 5 bases and J 4 bases, with 6 bases left between them. CDR3 length equals 11 residues. CDR3 in amino acids: CASSRGYEQYV. The DNA of the CDR3 is TGTGCCAGCAGTCGCGGTTACGAGCAGTACGTC.

This clonotype appeared many times. V and J are TRBV6-2 or TRBV6-3 and TRBJ2-2; D is unclear. Trimming took 2 bases from V and 6 from J, leaving 7 bases between them. From germline, CDR1 is MNHEY and CDR2 SVGEGT. The CDR3 consists of 13 residues. As DNA, the CDR3 is TGTGCCAGCAGTTACGGGGTTTCCGGGGAGCTGTTTTTT. Translating gives CASSYGVSGELFF.

The sample holds many counts of this clonotype. V is TRBV7-9 and J is TRBJ1-2; unclear D gene. Per the germline V gene, CDR1 is SEHNR and CDR2 is FQNEAQ (reference sequence). V lost 5 bases, J lost 2 bases, and 15 bases lay in between. The CDR3 loop spans 15 amino acids. In DNA, the CDR3 is TGTGCCAGCAGCGTATTAGAGACGGACAACTATGGCTACACCTTC. It encodes CASSVLETDNYGYTF.

This chain connects TRBV2 to TRBJ1-1; D gene unclear. The CDR3 sequence is 14 residues long. The V and J ends lost 3 bases and 5 bases respectively, with 13 bases between them. Per the germline V gene, CDR1 is SNHLY and CDR2 is FYNNEI. As DNA, the CDR3 is TGTGCCAGCAGTGAGTCGGTCGGGTTGACTGAAGCTTTCTTT. Residues: CASSESVGLTEAFF.

This clonotype was seen at least ten times. This chain links TRBV12-3 or TRBV12-4 with TRBJ2-7, with TRBD1 matching over 8 bases. J was trimmed by 1 base and V by 5 bases; bases with no gene match: 10. The CDR3 loop spans 16 amino acids. The CDR3 loop is CASSPRTGRLSYEQYF. CDR3 nucleotide sequence: TGTGCCAGCAGTCCTAGGACAGGGCGATTATCCTACGAGCAGTACTTC.

This clonotype came up once. J is TRBJ2-1 and V is TRBV4-3, with D tentatively TRBD1 or TRBD2 (5 bases each). The germline V gene encodes CDR1 LGHNA and CDR2 YSLEER. V lost 0 bases, J lost 4 bases, and 10 bases lay in between. The CDR3 is made up of 15 amino acids. CDR3 loop: CASSQDQGRYNEQFF. Here the CDR3 DNA reads TGCGCCAGCAGCCAAGATCAGGGACGTTACAATGAGCAGTTCTTC.

Only a few counts were recorded for this clonotype. This chain uses TRBV3-1 with TRBJ1-2; 8 bases match TRBD1. The CDR3 runs 14 residues. V was clipped by 1 base and J by 9 bases; unmatched bases: 7. Looked up from germline, CDR1 is LGHDT and CDR2 is YNNKEL (reference sequence). The CDR3: CASSQGQGARSYTF. DNA of the CDR3: TGTGCCAGCAGCCAAGGGCAGGGGGCGAGAAGCTACACCTTC.

This clonotype appeared many times. V gene TRBV4-2 combines with J gene TRBJ1-1, with D possibly being TRBD1 (5 bases). The V end lost 1 base, the J end lost 1 base, and 25 bases lay between the germline ends. There are 20 residues in the CDR3. CDR1 is LGHNA, CDR2 YNFKEQ, per germline. Here the CDR3 DNA reads TGTGCCAGCAGCCAAGTCGTGGCTGGTCGGGCAGGGACGTCGAACACTGAAGCTTTCTTT. Translating it yields CASSQVVAGRAGTSNTEAFF.

This clonotype is termed large. V is TRBV11-2 and J is TRBJ2-7; D is possibly TRBD2 (5 bases). There are 15 residues in the CDR3. V lost 2 bases and J 0 bases, leaving 11 bases between the germline ends. Germline loops: CDR1 SGHAT, CDR2 FQNNGV. CDR3 in amino acids: CASSLSRGYSYEQYF. CDR3 nucleotides: TGTGCCAGCAGCTTATCCCGGGGATACTCCTACGAGCAGTACTTC.

This clonotype was counted between two and nine times. V is TRBV18 and J is TRBJ1-6; D unclear. From germline, CDR1 is KGHSH and CDR2 LQKENI. CDR3 length: 17 residues. Trimming shortened V by 2 bases and J by 8 bases, and 19 bases separated the two germline ends. CDR3 DNA: TGTGCCAGCTCACCAACCGCCAGGCCGAATGATCATTCACCCCTCCACTTT. It specifies CASSPTARPNDHSPLHF.